Following are 11 T cell receptor beta chains from one sample sequenced in a study of control samples from healthy donors and cancer patients. The repertoire was sequenced with immunoSEQ multiplex PCR; TCRdb's copy has only in-frame clones and lacks some. Among about 58,000 clones listed, around 87% were seen once. The sequencing sample was made of PBMCs. These receptors were obtained from a woman aged 55-70 years with lung cancer.

This clone was observed a handful of times. The chain employs TRBV6-1 and TRBJ2-1; D is undetermined. V dropped 0 bases and J dropped 10 bases, with 10 bases sitting between them. This CDR3 has 13 amino acids. The germline CDR1 and CDR2 sequences are MNHNS and SASEGT. In DNA, the CDR3 is TGTGCCAGCAGTGAAGCCCCCCCTGAAGAGCAGTTCTTC. It codes for CASSEAPPEEQFF.

This chain links TRBV9 with TRBJ1-1; tentatively, D is TRBD1 (6 bases). CDR1 is SGDLS and CDR2 is YYNGEE in the germline V gene. The ends were cut back, 0 bases at V and 1 base at J, with 16 bases in the middle. This CDR3 is 17 amino acids long. The CDR3: CASSVGLRGGGNTEAFF. The CDR3, as DNA: TGTGCCAGCAGCGTAGGACTGCGAGGAGGGGGGAACACTGAAGCTTTCTTT.

This clone was seen a handful of times. J is TRBJ1-3 and V is TRBV11-2; D gene uncertain. V was clipped by 2 bases and J by 8 bases, with 10 bases between them. Germline CDR1 SGHAT, CDR2 FQNNGV. The CDR3 is 13 amino acids. CDR3 amino acids: CASSLTSADTIYF. Written as DNA, the CDR3 is TGTGCCAGCAGCTTAACATCCGCAGACACCATATATTTT.

The chain carries TRBV5-4 and TRBJ2-7, with 9 bases lining up with TRBD1. After removal of 4 bases from V and 3 bases from J, the junction contained 11 bases not matched to a gene. This CDR3 region has 16 residues. The germline CDR1 and CDR2 sequences are SGHNT and YYREEE (reference sequence). CDR3 residues: CASSVDGGTGIYEQYF. DNA for the CDR3: TGTGCCAGCAGCGTTGACGGCGGGACAGGGATCTACGAGCAGTACTTC.

This clone appeared a single time. The chain links TRBV3-1 (or the pseudogene TRBV3-2) to TRBJ1-6; 8 bases agree with TRBD1. Germline CDR1 reads LGHDT; CDR2 reads YNNKEL (reference sequence). Losses at the gene ends were 4 bases for V and 7 bases for J; bases not matched to a gene: 3. The CDR3 extends over 14 amino acids. The CDR3 nucleotides read TGTGCCAGCAGCCTGGGACAGGTCAATTCACCCCTCCACTTT. This translates into CASSLGQVNSPLHF.

This clone was counted a few times. The rearrangement uses TRBV5-1 and TRBJ2-2; 8 positions match TRBD2. J gave up 6 bases and V 7 bases, and 11 bases lay outside the gene matches. CDR1 and CDR2 (germline): SGHRS, YFSETQ. The CDR3 consists of 15 residues. The CDR3 DNA reads TGCGCCAGCGGGACCGGGGGGGCTATTCCCGGGGAGCTGTTTTTT. This encodes CASGTGGAIPGELFF.

This clone was picked up a small number of times. CDR3 sequence (DNA): TGTGCCAGCAGCCAAGGGATTCGCGAAGATGGCTACACCTTC. It specifies CASSQGIREDGYTF. V is TRBV2 and J is TRBJ1-2; D unclear. The CDR3 spans 14 residues. CDR1 is SNHLY and CDR2 is FYNNEI in the germline V gene. V was clipped by 6 bases and J by 6 bases, with 17 bases between them.

This clone appeared once. The chain has TRBV30 and TRBJ2-7, with 11 positions matching TRBD1. CDR1 is GTSNPN, CDR2 SVGIG, per germline (reference sequence). The CDR3 is 15 residues long. V shed 3 bases, J shed 4 bases, and the junction held 8 bases outside the gene matches. The CDR3 spells CAWSRLGQGAYEQYF. The CDR3 bases are TGTGCCTGGAGCCGCTTAGGACAGGGGGCATACGAGCAGTACTTC.

The CDR3 coding sequence is TGTGCCATCAGTGAGAGGGGGCCTTGGGAAAAACTGTTTTTT. This codes for CAISERGPWEKLFF. The chain carries TRBV10-3 and TRBJ1-4; TRBD1 agrees at 7 bases. This CDR3 contains 14 residues. Germline CDR1 ENHRY, CDR2 SYGVKD. V gave up 2 bases and J gave up 8 bases; unmatched junction bases: 5.

This sequence joins TRBV18 and TRBJ2-7; a possible D gene is TRBD1 (5 bases). Germline CDR1 is KGHSH and CDR2 is LQKENI. The CDR3 contains 14 residues. Between the trimmed V and J ends, which lost 0 bases and 1 base, there was a span of 7 bases. The chain's CDR3 is CASSPPGLSYEQYF. CDR3 nucleotide sequence: TGTGCCAGCTCACCACCGGGGCTTTCCTACGAGCAGTACTTC.

The chain carries TRBV30 and TRBJ2-5; possibly TRBD2 for D (5 bases). Trimming left V 2 bases short and J 2 bases short, with 15 bases between. The germline V gene has CDR1 GTSNPN and CDR2 SVGIG (reference sequence). The CDR3 consists of 15 residues. The DNA for the CDR3 is TGTGCCTGGAGTTCGTTGAGCGGCAGACAAGAGACCCAGTACTTC. This gives the protein CAWSSLSGRQETQYF.